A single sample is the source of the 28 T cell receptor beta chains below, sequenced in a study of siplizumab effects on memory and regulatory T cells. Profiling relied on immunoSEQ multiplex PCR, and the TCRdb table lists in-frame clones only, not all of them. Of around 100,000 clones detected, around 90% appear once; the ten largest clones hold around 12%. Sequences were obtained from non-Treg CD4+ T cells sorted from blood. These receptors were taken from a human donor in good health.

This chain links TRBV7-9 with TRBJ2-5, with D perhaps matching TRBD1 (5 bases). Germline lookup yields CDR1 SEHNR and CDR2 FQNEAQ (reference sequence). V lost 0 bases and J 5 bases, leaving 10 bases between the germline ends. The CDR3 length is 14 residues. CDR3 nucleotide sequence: TGTGCCAGCAGCTTAGCCCAGGGATGGGAGACCCAGTACTTC. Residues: CASSLAQGWETQYF.

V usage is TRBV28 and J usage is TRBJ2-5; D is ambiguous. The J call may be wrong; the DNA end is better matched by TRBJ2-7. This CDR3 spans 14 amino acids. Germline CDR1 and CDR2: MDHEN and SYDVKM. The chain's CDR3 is CASSLGLEAYEQYF. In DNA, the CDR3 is TGTGCCAGCAGTTTAGGTCTCGAGGCCTACGAGCAGTACTTC.

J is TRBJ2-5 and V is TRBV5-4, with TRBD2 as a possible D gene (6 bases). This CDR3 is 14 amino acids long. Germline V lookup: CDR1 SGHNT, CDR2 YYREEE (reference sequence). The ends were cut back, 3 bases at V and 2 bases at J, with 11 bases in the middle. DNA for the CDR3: TGTGCCAGCAGCTCGGGCGGGGTTCAAGAGACCCAGTACTTC. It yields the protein CASSSGGVQETQYF.

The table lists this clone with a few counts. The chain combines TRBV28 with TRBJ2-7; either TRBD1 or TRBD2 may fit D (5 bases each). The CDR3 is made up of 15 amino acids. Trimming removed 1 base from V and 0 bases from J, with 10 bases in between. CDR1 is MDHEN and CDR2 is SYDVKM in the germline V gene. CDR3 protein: CASSLLGERSYEQYF. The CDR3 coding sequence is TGTGCCAGCAGTTTATTGGGGGAGCGCTCCTACGAGCAGTACTTC.

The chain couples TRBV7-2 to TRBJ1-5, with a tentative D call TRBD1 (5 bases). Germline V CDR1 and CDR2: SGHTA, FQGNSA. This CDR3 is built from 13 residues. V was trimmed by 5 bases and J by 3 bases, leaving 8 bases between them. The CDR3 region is CASSKGVNQPQHF. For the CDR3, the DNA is TGTGCCAGCAGCAAAGGGGTCAATCAGCCCCAGCATTTT. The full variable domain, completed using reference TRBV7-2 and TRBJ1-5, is GAGVSQSPSNKVTEKGKDVELRCDPISGHTALYWYRQSLGQGLEFLIYFQGNSAPDKSGLPSDRFSAERTGGSVSTLTIQRTQQEDSAVYLCASSKGVNQPQHFGDGTRLSIL.

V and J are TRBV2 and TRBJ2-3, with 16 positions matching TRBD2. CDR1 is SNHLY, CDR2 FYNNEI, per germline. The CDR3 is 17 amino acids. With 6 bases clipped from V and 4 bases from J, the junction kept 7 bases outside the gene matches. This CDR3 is CASRTGTSGRAPDTQYF. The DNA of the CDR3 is TGTGCCAGCAGGACGGGGACTAGCGGGAGGGCCCCAGATACGCAGTATTTT. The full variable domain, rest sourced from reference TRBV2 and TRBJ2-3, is EPEVTQTPSHQVTQMGQEVILRCVPISNHLYFYWYRQILGQKVEFLVSFYNNEISEKSEIFDDQFSVERPDGSNFTLKIRSTKLEDSAMYFCASRTGTSGRAPDTQYFGPGTRLTVL.

This chain's CDR3 is CASSPGTGNSYNEQFF. Here the CDR3 DNA reads TGTGCCAGCAGCCCCGGGACAGGGAACTCCTACAATGAGCAGTTCTTC. The chain combines TRBV5-4 with TRBJ2-1, with 9 bases that match TRBD1. This CDR3 region has 16 residues. J gave up 0 bases and V 4 bases, and 5 bases lay outside the gene matches. CDR1 SGHNT and CDR2 YYREEE come from the germline V gene (reference sequence).

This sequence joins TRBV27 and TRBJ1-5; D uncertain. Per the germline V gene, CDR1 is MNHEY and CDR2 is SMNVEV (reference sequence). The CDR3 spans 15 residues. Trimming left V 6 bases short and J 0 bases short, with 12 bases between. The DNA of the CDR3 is TGTGCCAGCAGCCCGGCACCTTTTAGCAATCAGCCCCAGCATTTT. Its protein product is CASSPAPFSNQPQHF.

Written as DNA, the CDR3 is TGCGCCAGCAGCTTGGGCGGGGGCACCGGGGAGCTGTTTTTT. Residues: CASSLGGGTGELFF. V is TRBV5-1 and J is TRBJ2-2; 7 nucleotides agree with TRBD2. Germline lookup yields CDR1 SGHRS and CDR2 YFSETQ. The junction had 0 bases not matched to a gene; V was cut back by 0 bases and J by 4 bases. The CDR3 consists of 14 residues.

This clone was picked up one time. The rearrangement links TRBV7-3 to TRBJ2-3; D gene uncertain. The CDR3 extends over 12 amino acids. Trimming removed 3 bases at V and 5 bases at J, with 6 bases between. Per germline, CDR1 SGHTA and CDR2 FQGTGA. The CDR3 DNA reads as TGTGCCAGCAGCTTGTATCAAGATACGCAGTATTTT. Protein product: CASSLYQDTQYF. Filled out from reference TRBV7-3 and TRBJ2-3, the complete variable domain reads GAGVSQTPSNKVTEKGKYVELRCDPISGHTALYWYRQSLGQGPEFLIYFQGTGAADDSGLPNDRFFAVRPEGSVSTLKIQRTERGDSAVYLCASSLYQDTQYFGPGTRLTVL.

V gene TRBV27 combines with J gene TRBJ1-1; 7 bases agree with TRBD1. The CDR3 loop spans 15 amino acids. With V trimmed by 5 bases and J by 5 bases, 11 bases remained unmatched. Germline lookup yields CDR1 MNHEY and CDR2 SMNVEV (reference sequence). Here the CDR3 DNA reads TGTGCCAGCAGTCGAACTCGGGACAGTCGAACTGAAGCTTTCTTT. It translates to CASSRTRDSRTEAFF.

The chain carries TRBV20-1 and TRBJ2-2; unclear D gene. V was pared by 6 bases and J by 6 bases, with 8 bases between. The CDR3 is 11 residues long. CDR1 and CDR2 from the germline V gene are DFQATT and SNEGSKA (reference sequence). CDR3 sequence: CSALHPGELFF. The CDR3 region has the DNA TGCAGTGCACTACATCCCGGGGAGCTGTTTTTT.

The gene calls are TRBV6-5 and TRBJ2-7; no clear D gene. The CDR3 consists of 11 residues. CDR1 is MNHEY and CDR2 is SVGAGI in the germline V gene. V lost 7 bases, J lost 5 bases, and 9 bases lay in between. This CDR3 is CASNVINEQYF. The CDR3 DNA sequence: TGTGCCAGCAATGTCATAAACGAGCAGTACTTC.

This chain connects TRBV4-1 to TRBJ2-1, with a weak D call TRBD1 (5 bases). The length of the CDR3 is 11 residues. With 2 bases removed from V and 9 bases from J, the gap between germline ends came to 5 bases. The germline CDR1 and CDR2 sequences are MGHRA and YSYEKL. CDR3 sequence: CASSQRGEQFF. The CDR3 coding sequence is TGCGCCAGCAGCCAAAGGGGTGAGCAGTTCTTC.

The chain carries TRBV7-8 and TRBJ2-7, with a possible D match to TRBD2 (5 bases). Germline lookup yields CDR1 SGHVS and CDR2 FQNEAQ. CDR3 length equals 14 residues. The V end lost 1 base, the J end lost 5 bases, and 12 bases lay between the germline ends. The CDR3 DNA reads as TGTGCCAGCAGCTTAGAACCCCTGCGGGACGAGCAGTACTTC. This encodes CASSLEPLRDEQYF.

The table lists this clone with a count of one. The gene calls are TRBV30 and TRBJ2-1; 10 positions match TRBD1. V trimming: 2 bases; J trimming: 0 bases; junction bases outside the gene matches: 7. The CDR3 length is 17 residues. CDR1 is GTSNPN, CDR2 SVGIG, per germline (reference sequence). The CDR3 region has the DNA TGTGCCTGGAGTAGGGGACAGGGGAAGAGCTCCTACAATGAGCAGTTCTTC. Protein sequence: CAWSRGQGKSSYNEQFF.

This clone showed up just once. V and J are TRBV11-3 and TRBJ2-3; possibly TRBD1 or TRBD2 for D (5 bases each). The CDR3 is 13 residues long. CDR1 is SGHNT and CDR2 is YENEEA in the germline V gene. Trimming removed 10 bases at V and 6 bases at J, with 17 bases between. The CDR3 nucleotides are TGTGCCATAAGGGGCCCAAAGCGGGATACGCAGTATTTT. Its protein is CAIRGPKRDTQYF.

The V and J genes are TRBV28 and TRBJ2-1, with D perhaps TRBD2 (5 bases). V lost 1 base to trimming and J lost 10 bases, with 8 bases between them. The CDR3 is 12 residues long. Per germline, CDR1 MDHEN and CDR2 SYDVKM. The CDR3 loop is CASSLSGREQFF. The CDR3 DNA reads TGTGCCAGCAGTTTATCGGGAAGGGAGCAGTTCTTC.

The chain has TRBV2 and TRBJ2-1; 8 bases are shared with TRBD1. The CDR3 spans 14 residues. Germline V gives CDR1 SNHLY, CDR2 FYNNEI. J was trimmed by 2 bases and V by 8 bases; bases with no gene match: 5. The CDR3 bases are TGTGCCAGCGGAGACAGGGGTACCTACAATGAGCAGTTCTTC. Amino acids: CASGDRGTYNEQFF.

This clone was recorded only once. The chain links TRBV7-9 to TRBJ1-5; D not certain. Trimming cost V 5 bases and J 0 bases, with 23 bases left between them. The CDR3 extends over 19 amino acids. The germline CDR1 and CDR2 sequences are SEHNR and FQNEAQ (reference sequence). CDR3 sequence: CASSPGRAGPSYSNQPQHF. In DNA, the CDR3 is TGTGCCAGCAGCCCCGGGAGGGCCGGCCCCTCATATAGCAATCAGCCCCAGCATTTT.

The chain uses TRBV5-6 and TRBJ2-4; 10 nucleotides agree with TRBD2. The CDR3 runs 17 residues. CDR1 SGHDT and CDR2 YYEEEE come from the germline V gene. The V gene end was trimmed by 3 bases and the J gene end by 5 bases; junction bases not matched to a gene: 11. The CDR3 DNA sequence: TGTGCCAGCAGCTATCTAGGAGCGGGAGGGTTGGAAAACATTCAGTACTTC. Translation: CASSYLGAGGLENIQYF. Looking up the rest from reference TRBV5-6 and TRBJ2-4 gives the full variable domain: DAGVTQSPTHLIKTRGQQVTLRCSPKSGHDTVSWYQQALGQGPQFIFQYYEEEERQRGNFPDRFSGHQFPNYSSELNVNALLLGDSALYLCASSYLGAGGLENIQYFGAGTRLSVL.

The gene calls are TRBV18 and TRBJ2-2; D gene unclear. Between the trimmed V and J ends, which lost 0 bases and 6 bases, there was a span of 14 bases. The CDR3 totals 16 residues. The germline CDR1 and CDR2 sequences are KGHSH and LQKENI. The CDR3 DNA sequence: TGTGCCAGCTCACCACCGGAAACGGTCCGGTCCGGGGAGCTGTTTTTT. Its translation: CASSPPETVRSGELFF.

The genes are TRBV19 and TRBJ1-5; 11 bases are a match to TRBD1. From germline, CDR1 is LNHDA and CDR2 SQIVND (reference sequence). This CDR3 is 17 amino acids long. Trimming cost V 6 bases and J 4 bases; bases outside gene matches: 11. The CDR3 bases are TGTGCCAGTAGGCCATGGACAGGGGGCATCGGGAATCAGCCCCAGCATTTT. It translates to CASRPWTGGIGNQPQHF.

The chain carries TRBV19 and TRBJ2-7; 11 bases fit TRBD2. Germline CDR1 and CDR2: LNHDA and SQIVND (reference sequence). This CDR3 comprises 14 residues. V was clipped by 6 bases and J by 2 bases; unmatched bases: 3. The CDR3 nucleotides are TGTGCCAGTAGCCGACTAGCGGGACCCTACGAGCAGTACTTC. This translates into CASSRLAGPYEQYF.

The CDR3 is CASSPRSVLGKKRRNEQFF. CDR3 coding DNA: TGTGCCAGCTCACCAAGGTCGGTGCTAGGGAAAAAGCGGCGCAATGAGCAGTTCTTC. The V call is TRBV18, the J call TRBJ2-1, with D perhaps TRBD2 (5 bases). The V and J ends lost 2 bases and 6 bases respectively, with 26 bases between them. This CDR3 contains 19 residues. Germline assignment: CDR1 KGHSH and CDR2 LQKENI.

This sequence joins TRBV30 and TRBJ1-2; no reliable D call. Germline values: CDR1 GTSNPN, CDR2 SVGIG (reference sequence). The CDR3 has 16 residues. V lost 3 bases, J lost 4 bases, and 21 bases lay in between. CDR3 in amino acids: CAWRAAHLDGSYGYTF. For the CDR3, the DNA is TGTGCCTGGAGGGCCGCACACTTGGACGGATCCTATGGCTACACCTTC. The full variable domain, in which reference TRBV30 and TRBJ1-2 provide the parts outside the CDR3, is SQTIHQWPATLVQPVGSPLSLECTVEGTSNPNLYWYRQAAGRGLQLLFYSVGIGQISSEVPQNLSASRPQDRQFILSSKKLLLSDSGFYLCAWRAAHLDGSYGYTFGSGTRLTVV.

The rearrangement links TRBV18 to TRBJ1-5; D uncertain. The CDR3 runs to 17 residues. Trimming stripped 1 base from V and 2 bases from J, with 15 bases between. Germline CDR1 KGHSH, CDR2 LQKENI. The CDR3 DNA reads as TGTGCCAGCTCACCACTTGGGTTGGGAGCACGCAATCAGCCCCAGCATTTT. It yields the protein CASSPLGLGARNQPQHF.

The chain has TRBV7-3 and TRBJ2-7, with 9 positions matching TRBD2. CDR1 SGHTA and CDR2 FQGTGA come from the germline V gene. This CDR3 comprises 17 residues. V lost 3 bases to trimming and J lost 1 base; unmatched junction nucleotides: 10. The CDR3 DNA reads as TGTGCCAGCAGCTTCCGGGCGGGAGGGGCTGAATCCTACGAGCAGTACTTC. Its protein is CASSFRAGGAESYEQYF. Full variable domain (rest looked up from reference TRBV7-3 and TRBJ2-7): GAGVSQTPSNKVTEKGKYVELRCDPISGHTALYWYRQSLGQGPEFLIYFQGTGAADDSGLPNDRFFAVRPEGSVSTLKIQRTERGDSAVYLCASSFRAGGAESYEQYFGPGTRLTVT.